The source of this T cell receptor (beta chain) is a study of T cells in Graves' hyperthyroidism and ophthalmopathy. Amplified TCR beta CDR3 regions came from RNA transcripts. HTBI primers were employed in a first-round RT-PCR of the TCR CDR3. TCRdb re-analysed the multiplex PCR reads in MiXCR, keeping a single row per CDR3 protein. The table shows over 650,000 distinct CDR3 sequences, with just under 45% occurring only once. Whole-study findings and limits: Among clonotypes expanded in thyroid above 0.001, most were also found in blood. Ophthalmopathy got predicted by the model a median about six months before its onset. Researchers report that a 13 V-J model separated ophthalmopathy from stable hyperthyroidism.

Clinical symptoms, serum thyroxine and TRAb, thyroid ultrasound and orbital computed tomography together formed the diagnostic basis. This CDR3 spans 16 amino acids. Germline-derived CDR1 and CDR2 are KGHDR and SFDVKD. Trimming stripped 3 bases from V and 1 base from J, with 12 bases between. This clonotype was counted at least ten times. Its antigen remains unidentified. This sequence originates from an adult man with Graves' disease, either hyperthyroidism or ophthalmopathy (not recorded which). The sample comprised peripheral blood or thyroid tissue (not recorded which). The chain is built from TRBV24-1 and TRBJ1-5; TRBD1 might be the D (5 bases). The CDR3 coding sequence is TGTGCCACCAGTGATGGGGCAGGTCCAAGCAATCAGCCCCAGCATTTT. Translation: CATSDGAGPSNQPQHF.